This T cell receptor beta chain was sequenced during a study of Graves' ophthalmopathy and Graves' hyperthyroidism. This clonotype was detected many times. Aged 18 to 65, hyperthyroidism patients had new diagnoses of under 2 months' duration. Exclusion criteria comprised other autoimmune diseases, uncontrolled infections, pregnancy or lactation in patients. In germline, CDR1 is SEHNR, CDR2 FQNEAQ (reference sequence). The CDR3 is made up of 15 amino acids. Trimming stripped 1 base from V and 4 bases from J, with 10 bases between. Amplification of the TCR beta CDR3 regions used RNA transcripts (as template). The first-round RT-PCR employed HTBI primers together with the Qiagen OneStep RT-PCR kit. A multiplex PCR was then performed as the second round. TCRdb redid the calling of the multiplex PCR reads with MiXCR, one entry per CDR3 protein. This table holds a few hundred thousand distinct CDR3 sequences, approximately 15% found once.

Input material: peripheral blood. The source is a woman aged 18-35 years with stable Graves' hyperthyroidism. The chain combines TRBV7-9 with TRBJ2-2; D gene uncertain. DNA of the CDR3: TGTGCCAGCAGCTTAGGATCCCTCCGCACCGGGGAGCTGTTTTTT. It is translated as CASSLGSLRTGELFF.